The entry that follows covers one T cell receptor beta chain sequence. This clone was detected only a few times. This clone's antigen is unknown. No qualities accompany the bases; no much larger clone lies one base away. This entry belongs to a study of Ad26.COV2.S vaccination and SARS-CoV-2 variants (dated by TCRdb to the early 2020s). As for the study more broadly: Donors in the vaccine arm were drawn from COV1001, a phase I-IIa trial of Ad26.COV2.S in healthy adults that was multicentre, randomized, double-blind and placebo-controlled. The TCR-sequenced set comprised around 32 samples: approximately 19 Ad26.COV2.S vaccine recipients, 5 placebo recipients and 8 SARS-CoV-2 convalescent individuals. Throughout the experiments and outcome assessment, investigators stayed blinded to trial group allocation. Trial participants were randomized into five groups of five: low-dose or high-dose Ad26.COV2.S given once or twice, or placebo on both occasions. Dosing of Ad26.COV2.S was intramuscular, at either 5x10^10 or 1x10^11 viral particles, delivered as one shot or as two shots spaced 56 days apart. Sequencing of the TCRbeta repertoire served to evaluate the specificity and breadth of SARS-CoV-2-reactive T cell receptors following Ad26.COV2.S vaccination.

The V end gives up 3 bases and the J end 6 bases, leaving 5 bases in the junction not matched to a gene. Inclusive of the bounding cysteine and phenylalanine, the CDR3 is 15 residues long. Only the CDR3 DNA stays, 45 bases, in frame from base 1. CDR1 and CDR2, looked up from the germline V gene, are MGHRA and YSYEKL. What the research found in general, with its limitations: Substantial breadth of spike-specific CD8+ and CD4+ T cell responses was reported after vaccination. Compared with placebo recipients, Ad26.COV2.S recipients showed higher spike-specific TCR breadth (P = 0.0014). Comparing responses between vaccine doses or regimens was not something the study was powered to do. Comparable non-spike TCR breadth was observed between vaccine and placebo recipients, consistent with only spike being contained in the vaccine. The authors noted that total T cell responses may have been underestimated by the TCR breadth and depth analyses.

According to the study, the label for this sample's treatment or condition signals: 15 to 20 received Ad26.COV2.S at low or high dose, single or two shots; roughly 5 received placebo; per-sample allocation not given. Repertoires of vaccine and placebo recipients were sequenced from samples taken on day 63 after the first injection. Cohort 1b enrolled about two dozen adults aged 18-55 years at a single site in Boston, USA, between 29 July and 7 August 2020. Ad26.COV2.S consisted of a replication-incompetent adenovirus type 26 vector by which a prefusion-stabilized SARS-CoV-2 spike protein from the original Wuhan strain was expressed. TCRbeta CDR3 regions were sequenced with the immunoSEQ Assay. After extraction, genomic DNA underwent amplification by bias-controlled multiplex PCR, followed by high-throughput sequencing. Per the authors' processing: To quantify the absolute abundance of every unique TCRbeta CDR3 region, sequences were collapsed and filtered. T cell fraction was estimated by normalizing TCRbeta template counts to usable DNA, with usable DNA measured through amplification of reference genes found in all nucleated cells. Repertoire TCRs were annotated as SARS-CoV-2-specific by exact matching of V gene, CDR3 amino acid sequence and J gene to a known reactive TCR set. The reference SARS-CoV-2 TCR set came from MIRA and was filtered for enrichment in COVID-19-positive ImmuneCODE repertoires, removing public or cross-reactive TCRs. Using the MIRA antigens, annotated TCRs were further analysed by specific ORF or by position within an ORF. Breadth was defined as annotated unique rearrangements over total unique productive rearrangements; depth was the summed frequency of those rearrangements. TCR breadth was compared between groups using two-sided Wilcoxon rank-sum tests. As stored in TCRdb, this immuneACCESS dataset retains in-frame rearrangements with V and J assigned. A fraction of the clones does not appear; measured against another copy, unresolved V genes explain less than half of the discrepancy, and the remainder lacks a known reason. V and J calls and clone size follow that table, whereas D and trimming were derived from the DNA. The sample table lists around 300,000 clones, around 90% of them with a count of one. The ten largest clones add up to 4.5% to 5.5% of the sample.

Recombination linked TRBV4-1 to TRBJ1-2; TRBD1 fits 12 bases in the junction. Here the sequenced sample was peripheral blood, taken in a trial of Ad26.COV2.S vaccine versus placebo. The receptor was isolated from a person aged 18-60 years who received the Ad26.COV2.S COVID-19 vaccine or a placebo. CDR3 loop: CASSHKGQGADGYTF. In nucleotide form, the sequence is TGCGCCAGCAGCCATAAGGGACAGGGGGCAGATGGCTACACCTTC.